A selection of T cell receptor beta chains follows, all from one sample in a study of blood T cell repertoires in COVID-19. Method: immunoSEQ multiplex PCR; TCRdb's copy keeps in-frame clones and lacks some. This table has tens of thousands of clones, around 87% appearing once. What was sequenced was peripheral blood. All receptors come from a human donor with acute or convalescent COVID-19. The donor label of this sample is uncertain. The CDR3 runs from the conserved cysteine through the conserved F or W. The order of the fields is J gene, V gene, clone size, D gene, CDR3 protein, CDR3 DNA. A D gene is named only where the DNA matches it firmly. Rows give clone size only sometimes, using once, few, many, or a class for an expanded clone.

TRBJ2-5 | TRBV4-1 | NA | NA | CASSQDGGSETQYF | TGCGCCAGCAGCCAAGATGGGGGCAGCGAGACCCAGTACTTC
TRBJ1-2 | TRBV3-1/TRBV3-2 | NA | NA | CASSRTTGSSVYGYTF | TGTGCCAGCAGCCGAACAACCGGGTCAAGTGTCTATGGCTACACCTTC
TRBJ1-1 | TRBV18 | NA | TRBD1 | CASSPTGANTEAFF | TGTGCCAGCTCACCGACAGGGGCGAACACTGAAGCTTTCTTT
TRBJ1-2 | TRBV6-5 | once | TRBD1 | CASAHRDRGNYGYTF | TGTGCCAGCGCCCATCGGGACAGGGGAAACTATGGCTACACCTTC
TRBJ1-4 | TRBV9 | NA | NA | CASSVAWGQANEKLFF | TGTGCCAGCAGCGTAGCTTGGGGGCAGGCTAATGAAAAACTGTTTTTT
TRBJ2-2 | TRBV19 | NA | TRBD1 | CASSMTGGAVTGELFF | TGTGCCAGTAGTATGACAGGGGGCGCGGTCACCGGGGAGCTGTTTTTT
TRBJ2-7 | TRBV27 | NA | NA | CASSPTGNTGSWSYEQYF | TGTGCCAGCAGTCCGACGGGTAATACAGGGAGTTGGTCCTACGAGCAGTACTTC
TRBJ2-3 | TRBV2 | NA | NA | CASSEQGRRKTDTQYF | TGTGCCAGCAGTGAACAGGGGCGTCGTAAAACAGATACGCAGTATTTT
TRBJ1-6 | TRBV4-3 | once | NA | CASSRYVGASSYNSPLHF | TGCGCCAGCAGCCGGTATGTGGGGGCAAGCTCCTATAATTCACCCCTCCACTTT
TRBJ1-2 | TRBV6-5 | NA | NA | CASRRQTNYGYTF | TGTGCCAGCAGGAGACAGACTAACTATGGCTACACCTTC
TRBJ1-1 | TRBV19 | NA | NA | CASKPRVDTEAFF | TGTGCCAGTAAACCCCGGGTTGACACTGAAGCTTTCTTT
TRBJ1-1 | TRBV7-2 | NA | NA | CASSVRNTEAFF | TGTGCCAGCAGTGTGAGGAACACTGAAGCTTTCTTT
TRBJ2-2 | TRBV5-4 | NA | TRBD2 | CASSLHTSGGARELFF | TGTGCCAGCAGCTTGCACACTAGCGGGGGGGCCAGGGAGCTGTTTTTT
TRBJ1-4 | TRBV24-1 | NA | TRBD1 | CATSDSRQGDEKLFF | TGTGCCACCAGTGATTCCCGACAGGGGGATGAAAAACTGTTTTTT
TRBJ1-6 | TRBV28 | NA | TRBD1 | CASSQYQLTGEIYNSPLHF | TGTGCCAGCAGCCAATACCAACTGACAGGGGAGATCTATAATTCACCCCTCCACTTT
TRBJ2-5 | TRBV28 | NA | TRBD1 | CASSFGDRGRVGYQETQYF | TGTGCCAGCAGTTTCGGGGACAGGGGGCGGGTCGGTTACCAAGAGACCCAGTACTTC
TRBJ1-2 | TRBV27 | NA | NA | CASSFVSPRGGGYTF | TGTGCCAGCAGTTTTGTGTCGCCCCGGGGGGGAGGCTACACCTTC
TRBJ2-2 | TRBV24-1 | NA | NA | CATSDPGGSDTGELFF | TGTGCCACCAGTGACCCCGGGGGTAGCGACACCGGGGAGCTGTTTTTT
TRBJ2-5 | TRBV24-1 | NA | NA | CATSDPGDSRETQYF | TGTGCCACCAGTGATCCAGGGGATTCCAGGGAGACCCAGTACTTC
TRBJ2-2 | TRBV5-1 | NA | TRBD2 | CASSFPGTSGGLNGELFF | TGCGCCAGCAGCTTCCCCGGGACTAGCGGGGGGTTGAACGGGGAGCTGTTTTTT
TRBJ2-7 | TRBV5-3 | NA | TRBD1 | CARRLDRALLSSYEQYF | TGTGCCAGAAGGCTGGACAGGGCCTTGCTAAGCTCCTACGAGCAGTACTTC
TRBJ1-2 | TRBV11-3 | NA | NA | CASSSQGDYGYTF | TGTGCCAGCAGCTCTCAAGGGGACTATGGCTACACCTTC
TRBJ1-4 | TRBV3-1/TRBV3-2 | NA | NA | CASSPNRVGEKLFF | TGTGCCAGCAGCCCGAACAGGGTAGGAGAAAAACTGTTTTTT
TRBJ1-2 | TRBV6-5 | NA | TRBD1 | CASSYRGDRDYGYTF | TGTGCCAGCAGTTATAGGGGAGACAGGGACTATGGCTACACCTTC
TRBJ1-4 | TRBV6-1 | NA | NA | CASSEAIGDNEKLFF | TGTGCCAGCAGTGAAGCAATAGGGGATAATGAAAAACTGTTTTTT
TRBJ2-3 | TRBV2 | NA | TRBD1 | CASRARQGNTDTQYF | TGTGCCAGCAGGGCCAGACAGGGGAACACAGATACGCAGTATTTT
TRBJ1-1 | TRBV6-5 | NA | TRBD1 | CASRKQGVGEAFF | TGTGCCAGCAGAAAACAGGGGGTTGGTGAAGCTTTCTTT
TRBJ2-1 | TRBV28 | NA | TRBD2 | CASTEGLATYNEQFF | TGTGCCAGCACCGAAGGACTAGCCACCTACAATGAGCAGTTCTTC
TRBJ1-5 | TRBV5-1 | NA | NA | CASSLGGPGRSNQPQHF | TGCGCCAGCAGCTTGGGGGGCCCAGGGAGGAGCAATCAGCCCCAGCATTTT
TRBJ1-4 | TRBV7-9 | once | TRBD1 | CASSLVTGGREKLFF | TGTGCCAGCAGCTTGGTAACAGGGGGACGAGAAAAACTGTTTTTT
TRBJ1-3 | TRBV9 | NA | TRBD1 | CASSVGGGRGGNTIYF | TGTGCCAGCAGCGTAGGAGGGGGCAGAGGGGGAAACACCATATATTTT
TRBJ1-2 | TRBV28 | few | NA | CASSLTSASGYTF | TGTGCCAGCAGTTTAACGTCAGCGAGTGGCTACACCTTC
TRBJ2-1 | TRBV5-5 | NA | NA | CASSLARRNLNNEQFF | TGTGCCAGCAGCTTGGCCCGGCGGAACTTAAACAATGAGCAGTTCTTC
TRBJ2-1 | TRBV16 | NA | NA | CASSHPGDNEQFF | TGTGCCAGCAGCCATCCGGGAGACAATGAGCAGTTCTTC
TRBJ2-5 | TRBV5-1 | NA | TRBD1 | CASSAYRGETQYF | TGCGCCAGCAGCGCCTACAGGGGAGAGACCCAGTACTTC
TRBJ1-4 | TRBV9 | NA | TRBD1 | CASSAEDRGNEKLFF | TGTGCCAGCAGCGCTGAGGACAGGGGTAATGAAAAACTGTTTTTT
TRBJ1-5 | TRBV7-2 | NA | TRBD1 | CASSRAGRGTQPQHF | TGTGCCAGCAGCCGCGCGGGCAGGGGGACTCAGCCCCAGCATTTT
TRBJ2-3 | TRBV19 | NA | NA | CASSRLVTDTQYF | TGTGCCAGTAGCCGACTAGTTACAGATACGCAGTATTTT
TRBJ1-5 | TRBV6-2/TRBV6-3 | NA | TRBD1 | CASSYSTGTSNQPQHF | TGTGCCAGCAGTTACTCGACAGGGACGAGCAATCAGCCCCAGCATTTT
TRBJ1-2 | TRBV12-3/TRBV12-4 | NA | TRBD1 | CASSSTGNYGYTF | TGTGCCAGCAGTTCGACAGGGAACTATGGCTACACCTTC
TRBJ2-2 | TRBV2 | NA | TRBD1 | CASSGTGAFTGELFF | TGTGCCAGCAGTGGGACAGGGGCTTTCACCGGGGAGCTGTTTTTT
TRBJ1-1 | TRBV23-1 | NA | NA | CASNEVYAFF | TGCGCCAGCAATGAGGTTTACGCTTTCTTT
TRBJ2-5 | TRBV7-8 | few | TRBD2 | CASSLTLGTSGETQYF | TGTGCCAGCAGCTTAACCCTAGGGACTAGCGGAGAGACCCAGTACTTC
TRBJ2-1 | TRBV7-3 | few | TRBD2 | CASSLNMERGINEQFF | TGTGCCAGCAGCTTAAATATGGAGCGGGGGATCAATGAGCAGTTCTTC
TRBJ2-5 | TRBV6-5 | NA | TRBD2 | CASSRTSAETQYF | TGTGCCAGCAGTCGGACTAGCGCTGAGACCCAGTACTTC
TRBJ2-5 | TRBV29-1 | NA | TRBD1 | CSVGNRGRIETQYF | TGCAGCGTTGGAAACAGGGGGCGAATAGAGACCCAGTACTTC
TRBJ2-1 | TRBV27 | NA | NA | CASSSDYPYNEQFF | TGTGCCAGCAGTTCGGACTATCCCTACAATGAGCAGTTCTTC
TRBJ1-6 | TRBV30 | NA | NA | CAWRPVGEGYNSPLHF | TGTGCCTGGAGACCGGTTGGGGAGGGCTATAATTCACCCCTCCACTTT
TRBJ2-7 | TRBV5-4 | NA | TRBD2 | CASSLAYKGGAAGEQYF | TGTGCCAGCAGCTTGGCCTATAAGGGAGGGGCCGCTGGGGAGCAGTACTTC
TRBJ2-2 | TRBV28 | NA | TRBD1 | CASSLTQGAGELFF | TGTGCCAGCAGTTTAACCCAGGGGGCCGGGGAGCTGTTTTTT
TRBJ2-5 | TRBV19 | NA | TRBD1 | CASSETGVQETQYF | TGTGCCAGTAGTGAGACAGGGGTTCAAGAGACCCAGTACTTC
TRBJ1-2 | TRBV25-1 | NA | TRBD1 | CASSSTGGGAGYTF | TGTGCCAGCAGCTCGACAGGGGGAGGTGCTGGCTACACCTTC
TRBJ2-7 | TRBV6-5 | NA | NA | CASSYLAGVAYEQYF | TGTGCCAGCAGTTACCTGGCAGGGGTTGCCTACGAGCAGTACTTC
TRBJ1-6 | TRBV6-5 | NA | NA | CASSLMGDSYSPLHF | TGTGCCAGCAGTCTTATGGGGGACTCTTATTCACCCCTCCACTTT
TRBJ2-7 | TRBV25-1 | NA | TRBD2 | CASSVAGPGNYEQYF | TGTGCCAGCAGTGTAGCGGGACCAGGCAACTACGAGCAGTACTTC
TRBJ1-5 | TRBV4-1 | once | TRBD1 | CASSQGTGGSNQPQHF | TGCGCCAGCAGCCAAGGGACAGGGGGCAGCAATCAGCCCCAGCATTTT
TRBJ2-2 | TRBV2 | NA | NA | CASSEGASNTGELFF | TGTGCCAGCAGTGAGGGGGCGTCGAACACCGGGGAGCTGTTTTTT
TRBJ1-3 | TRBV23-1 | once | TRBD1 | CASSRPGQQPHSGNTIYF | TGCGCCAGCAGTCGTCCGGGACAGCAACCCCACTCTGGAAACACCATATATTTT
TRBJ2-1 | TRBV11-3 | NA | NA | CASSLGSLAGSNEQFF | TGTGCCAGCAGCTTAGGTTCGCTAGCAGGCTCCAATGAGCAGTTCTTC